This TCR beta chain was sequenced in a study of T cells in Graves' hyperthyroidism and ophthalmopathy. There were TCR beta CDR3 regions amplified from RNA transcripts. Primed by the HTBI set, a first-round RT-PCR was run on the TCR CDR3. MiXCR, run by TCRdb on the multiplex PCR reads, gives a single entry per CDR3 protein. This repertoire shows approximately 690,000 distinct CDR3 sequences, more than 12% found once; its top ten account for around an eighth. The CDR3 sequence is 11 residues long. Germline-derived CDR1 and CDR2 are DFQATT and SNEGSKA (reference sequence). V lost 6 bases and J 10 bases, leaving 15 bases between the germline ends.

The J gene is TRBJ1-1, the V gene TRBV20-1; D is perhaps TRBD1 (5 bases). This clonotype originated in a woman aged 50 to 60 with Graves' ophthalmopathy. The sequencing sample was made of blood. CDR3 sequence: CSAILAGGAFF. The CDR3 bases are TGCAGTGCGATACTTGCCGGGGGAGCTTTCTTT.